This TCR beta chain stems from a study of T-cell memory formation after mild COVID-19. For the study at large: Clusters of TCRs were largely donor specific.

General study findings and limits: Cross-reactive memory seemingly joined, as some responding clones were found in pre-infection memory. There was a balanced CD4/CD8 profile in clones contracting day 15 to 85, and later expanders leaned CD4+. SARS-CoV-2 specificity of second-wave clones peaking day 37 was unconfirmed.

Germline CDR1 and CDR2: MNHEY and SVGAGI. Trimming pared 2 bases from V and 6 bases from J, leaving 7 bases between. This CDR3 has 12 residues. This clonotype has just a few counts. The antigen remains undetermined. TCRdb processed the 5' RACE reads anew with MiXCR; each CDR3 protein has one entry. The profile covers hundreds of thousands of distinct CDR3 sequences, with roughly a quarter appearing a single time and under 15% taken by the ten largest. This sequence originates from an adult woman who had mild COVID-19 (a few samples of this study predate the infection). Cell type and time point are not known. Sequencing used PBMCs or a T cell subset sorted from them (not recorded which). This sequence joins TRBV6-5 and TRBJ1-2; D remains unclear. The CDR3 here is CASSYAGDGYTF. In nucleotides, the CDR3 is TGTGCCAGCAGTTACGCTGGAGATGGCTACACCTTC.